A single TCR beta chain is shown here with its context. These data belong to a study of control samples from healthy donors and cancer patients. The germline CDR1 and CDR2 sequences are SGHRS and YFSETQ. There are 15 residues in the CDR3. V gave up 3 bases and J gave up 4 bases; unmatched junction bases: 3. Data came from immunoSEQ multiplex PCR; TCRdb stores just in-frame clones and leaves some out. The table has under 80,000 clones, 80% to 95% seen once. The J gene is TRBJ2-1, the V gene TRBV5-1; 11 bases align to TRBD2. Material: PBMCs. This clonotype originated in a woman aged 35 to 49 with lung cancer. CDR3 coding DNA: TGCGCCAGCAGCTCGGGACTAGCGGTGTACAATGAGCAGTTCTTC. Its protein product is CASSSGLAVYNEQFF.